Following are 16 T cell receptor beta chains from one sample sequenced in a study of beta chain features in type 1 diabetes. No antigens are known for them. The sequenced template was cDNA made from the entire isolated RNA. Method: immunoSEQ multiplex PCR; TCRdb's copy keeps in-frame clones and lacks some. The data hold 350,000 to 450,000 clones, with around 12% observed a single time. General observations from the study: All four CD4+ subsets from Type 1 diabetes patients carried moderately but significantly shorter TCRB CDR3s.

The sequencing sample was made of naive CD4+ T cells from blood. These receptors came from a woman aged 18-29 years with type 1 diabetes.

The chain uses TRBV2 and TRBJ2-2; TRBD1 might be the D (5 bases). Germline V CDR1 and CDR2: SNHLY, FYNNEI. This CDR3 contains 14 residues. The V and J ends lost 7 bases and 6 bases respectively, with 15 bases between them. The CDR3 DNA follows: TGTGCCAGCACTATGCATCAGACAGCCGGGGAGCTGTTTTTT. Amino acids: CASTMHQTAGELFF. The full variable domain, completed using reference TRBV2 and TRBJ2-2, is EPEVTQTPSHQVTQMGQEVILRCVPISNHLYFYWYRQILGQKVEFLVSFYNNEISEKSEIFDDQFSVERPDGSNFTLKIRSTKLEDSAMYFCASTMHQTAGELFFGEGSRLTVL.

V gene TRBV4-2 combines with J gene TRBJ2-2; 13 nucleotides line up with TRBD2. Germline V gives CDR1 LGHNA, CDR2 YNFKEQ. This CDR3 contains 16 residues. Trimming cost V 3 bases and J 8 bases; bases outside gene matches: 6. In nucleotides, the CDR3 is TGTGCCAGCAGCCAGGACTCGGGACTAGCGGGGGGGGAGCTGTTTTTT. As protein: CASSQDSGLAGGELFF.

The sample holds a few counts of this clone. The gene calls are TRBV30 and TRBJ1-1; TRBD1 agrees at 9 bases. Trimming removed 0 bases from V and 4 bases from J; junction bases left unmatched: 3. The CDR3 loop spans 14 amino acids. Per germline, CDR1 GTSNPN and CDR2 SVGIG (reference sequence). CDR3: CAWSVDRGGTEAFF. CDR3 nucleotides: TGTGCCTGGAGTGTGGACAGGGGCGGCACTGAAGCTTTCTTT.

This clone was seen a handful of times. The chain is built from TRBV29-1 and TRBJ2-7, with D perhaps TRBD2 (5 bases). V was pared by 6 bases and J by 2 bases, with 17 bases between. This CDR3 region has 14 residues. Germline CDR1 is SQVTM and CDR2 is ANQGSEA. CDR3 amino acids: CSVSSTGGPYEQYF. The CDR3 DNA is TGCAGCGTCTCCAGTACCGGCGGGCCCTACGAGCAGTACTTC.

This clone was observed a few times. The chain combines TRBV19 with TRBJ1-1, with 7 bases that match TRBD1. After removal of 5 bases from V and 6 bases from J, the junction contained 6 bases not matched to a gene. The CDR3 spans 13 residues. The V gene's germline CDR1 is LNHDA and CDR2 SQIVND (reference sequence). CDR3 nucleotide sequence: TGTGCCAGTAGTCTGGACAGGTTCTCTGAAGCTTTCTTT. This encodes CASSLDRFSEAFF.

The chain employs TRBV21-1 and TRBJ2-7; the DNA was not compared with TRBD2, the D call given in the table. TRBV21-1 is an annotated pseudogene. The CDR3 extends over 15 amino acids. CDR3 DNA: TGTGCCAGCAGCACAATAGCGGGAGGATCGAGTGAGCAGTACTTC. It translates to CASSTIAGGSSEQYF.

This clone was seen a few times. The CDR3 is CASSYSTSLAKNIQYF. The CDR3 DNA is TGTGCCAGCAGTTACTCGACATCTCTAGCCAAAAACATTCAGTACTTC. The rearrangement joins TRBV6-6 to TRBJ2-4; D call uncertain. The CDR3 runs to 16 residues. Germline V lookup: CDR1 MNHNY, CDR2 SVGAGI (reference sequence). Deletions cut 0 bases from V and 0 bases from J, with 9 bases between.

This clone was counted a few times. CDR3 DNA sequence: TGTGCCAGCAGTTCCGGGGGGCCCCAGCATTTT. Its protein is CASSSGGPQHF. J is TRBJ1-5 and V is TRBV6-5; a possible D gene is TRBD1 (5 bases). This CDR3 region has 11 residues. Germline V gene data show CDR1 as MNHEY and CDR2 as SVGAGI. V lost 4 bases, J lost 9 bases, and 7 bases lay in between.

This clone was detected only a few times. The chain is built from TRBV29-1 and TRBJ1-1, with D uncertain. The CDR3 sequence is 13 residues long. Germline V gene sequence: CDR1 SQVTM, CDR2 ANQGSEA. V lost 7 bases and J lost 5, with 17 bases in between. In DNA, the CDR3 is TGCAGCGGAAAGGGATCGGGGTGGACTGAAGCTTTCTTT. The encoded protein is CSGKGSGWTEAFF.

This clone has just a few counts. The chain employs TRBV11-2 and TRBJ1-2; D remains ambiguous. This CDR3 has 15 residues. V lost 3 bases and J lost 3, with 14 bases in between. The germline gives CDR1 SGHAT, CDR2 FQNNGV. In DNA form, the CDR3 reads TGTGCCAGCAGCTTGCGCTCGTCCCTGGACTATGGCTACACCTTC. Encoded protein: CASSLRSSLDYGYTF.

The V and J genes are TRBV19 and TRBJ1-6, with 9 bases matching TRBD1. Germline V gene sequence: CDR1 LNHDA, CDR2 SQIVND (reference sequence). The CDR3 spans 16 residues. The V gene end was trimmed by 3 bases and the J gene end by 5 bases; junction bases not matched to a gene: 5. CDR3 DNA: TGTGCCAGTAGTATTCTCCGGGACAGGGATAATTCACCCCTCCACTTT. It translates to CASSILRDRDNSPLHF.

The V gene is TRBV7-9, the J gene TRBJ2-1, with 8 bases aligning to TRBD2. V dropped 0 bases and J dropped 2; count of bases not matched to a gene: 3. Germline CDR1 is SEHNR and CDR2 is FQNEAQ (reference sequence). CDR3 length: 16 residues. The CDR3 DNA reads TGTGCCAGCAGCTTAGCGAATAGCGGGACCTACAATGAGCAGTTCTTC. This encodes CASSLANSGTYNEQFF.

The chain links TRBV4-3 to TRBJ2-1; the D is unclear. The CDR3 is 16 residues long. Trimming took 0 bases from V and 5 from J, leaving 14 bases between them. Germline CDR1 reads LGHNA; CDR2 reads YSLEER. The CDR3 DNA reads as TGCGCCAGCAGCCAAGAGCCTAGGTTTTTAAACAATGAGCAGTTCTTC. Translation: CASSQEPRFLNNEQFF.

This clone showed up just a few times. The chain has TRBV28 and TRBJ2-7, with D possibly matching TRBD2 (5 bases). The germline V gene encodes CDR1 MDHEN and CDR2 SYDVKM. There are 14 residues in the CDR3. Between the trimmed V and J ends, which lost 6 bases and 0 bases, there was a span of 12 bases. The CDR3 here is CASRLSGSSYEQYF. CDR3 nucleotides: TGTGCCAGCAGGCTAAGCGGCTCCTCCTACGAGCAGTACTTC. The full variable domain, completed using reference TRBV28 and TRBJ2-7, is DVKVTQSSRYLVKRTGEKVFLECVQDMDHENMFWYRQDPGLGLRLIYFSYDVKMKEKGDIPEGYSVSREKKERFSLILESASTNQTSMYLCASRLSGSSYEQYFGPGTRLTVT.

This clone was detected only a few times. CDR3 nucleotides: TGTGCCAGCAGCTTAGCTGGCGGGGGCTACGAGCAGTACTTC. It translates to CASSLAGGGYEQYF. The chain employs TRBV7-2 and TRBJ2-7; 7 positions match TRBD2. The CDR3 spans 14 residues. The junction had 2 bases not matched to a gene; V was cut back by 0 bases and J by 3 bases. Germline V CDR1 and CDR2: SGHTA, FQGNSA.

This clone has just a few counts. This chain links TRBV27 with TRBJ2-3, with TRBD1 as a possible D gene (5 bases). Germline-derived CDR1 and CDR2 are MNHEY and SMNVEV (reference sequence). The CDR3 is 14 amino acids. V lost 6 bases and J 2 bases, leaving 12 bases between the germline ends. CDR3 region: CASSTVGLTDTQYF. The CDR3 DNA is TGTGCCAGCAGCACTGTGGGGCTCACAGATACGCAGTATTTT.